This T cell receptor (beta chain) was sequenced during a study of blood T cell repertoires in COVID-19. Study information: Sample material is recorded as cDNA or gDNA derived from T cells, B-cell-depleted T cells, or PBMCs.

Libraries were prepared by immunoSEQ multiplex PCR; TCRdb keeps only in-frame clonotypes and omits some of them. The sample includes about 250,000 clones, 83% seen only once; the top ten take less than 4%. The germline gives CDR1 MGHRA, CDR2 YSYEKL. CDR3 length: 14 amino acids. V was shortened by 4 bases and J by 6 bases, with 10 bases between the two germline ends. The sequence was collected from a woman between 40 and 50 years old who had been exposed to COVID-19. Material for sequencing was PBMCs or T cells enriched from blood (not recorded which). The chain recombines TRBV4-1 with TRBJ1-6, with D possibly being TRBD1 (6 bases). The CDR3, as DNA: TGCGCCAGCAGCCTTGGACAGTTTAATTCACCCCTCCACTTT. Translated: CASSLGQFNSPLHF.